The 26 T cell receptor beta chains reported below all come from one sample, sequenced in a study of CD8 T cells in Susac syndrome. An amount of RNA that ranged from roughly 0.45 to 1 ug was reverse transcribed with random hexamers. TCRdb re-called the immunoSEQ multiplex PCR reads through MiXCR, storing one row per CDR3 protein. The profile covers some 94,000 distinct CDR3 sequences, with about 95% appearing a single time and about 0.3% taken by the ten largest. Sequenced: CD4+ T cells from PBMCs. The receptor source for this set is a human donor with Susac syndrome.

The V call is TRBV7-2, the J call TRBJ1-3; unclear D gene. V dropped 3 bases and J dropped 1 base, with 13 bases sitting between them. This CDR3 is 16 amino acids long. Per germline, CDR1 SGHTA and CDR2 FQGNSA. The CDR3 DNA is TGTGCCAGCAGCTTTCGAAGGACGGAATCTGGAAACACCATATATTTT. This sequence encodes CASSFRRTESGNTIYF.

The rearrangement joins TRBV20-1 to TRBJ1-5, with TRBD1 as a possible D gene (6 bases). The germline gives CDR1 DFQATT, CDR2 SNEGSKA (reference sequence). The CDR3 spans 15 residues. V shed 3 bases and J shed 3 bases, with 15 bases lying between them. CDR3 sequence: CSARVSGQLNQPQHF. The CDR3 nucleotides are TGCAGTGCTAGGGTGTCGGGACAACTCAATCAGCCCCAGCATTTT.

The chain has TRBV20-1 and TRBJ2-3; 9 nucleotides match TRBD1. With V trimmed by 3 bases and J by 1 base, 5 bases remained unmatched. Germline V CDR1 and CDR2: DFQATT, SNEGSKA (reference sequence). This CDR3 comprises 15 residues. The DNA of the CDR3 is TGCAGTGCTAGGGACAGGGGAGGCGGCACAGATACGCAGTATTTT. This codes for CSARDRGGGTDTQYF.

Note on this clonotype: An end of the junction differs from the germline gene, which may be a read error. The chain's CDR3 is CASTALGDPGHF. The CDR3 DNA is TGTGCCAGCACTGCATTAGGAGACCCTGGGCACTTC. The V and J genes are TRBV6-2 or TRBV6-3 and TRBJ2-5; D is uncertain. In germline, CDR1 is MNHEY, CDR2 SVGEGT. This CDR3 has 12 residues.

The rearrangement uses TRBV7-2 and TRBJ2-1; D possibly uses TRBD1 or TRBD2 (6 bases each). Trimming took off 5 bases at V and 5 bases at J, with 22 bases between the two ends. The CDR3 consists of 17 residues. The germline gives CDR1 SGHTA, CDR2 FQGNSA. CDR3 sequence (DNA): TGTGCCAGCAGCGGGGGGAAGGGGGGCCGACTGCACAATGAGCAGTTCTTC. It codes for CASSGGKGGRLHNEQFF.

The chain recombines TRBV5-4 with TRBJ2-5; no reliable D call. The length of the CDR3 is 13 residues. CDR1 is SGHNT, CDR2 YYREEE, per germline (reference sequence). Between the trimmed V and J ends, which lost 0 bases and 1 base, there was a span of 4 bases. CDR3: CASSLEFQETQYF. CDR3 bases: TGTGCCAGCAGCTTGGAATTCCAAGAGACCCAGTACTTC. Full variable domain (outside the CDR3, taken from reference TRBV5-4 and TRBJ2-5): ETGVTQSPTHLIKTRGQQVTLRCSSQSGHNTVSWYQQALGQGPQFIFQYYREEENGRGNFPPRFSGLQFPNYSSELNVNALELDDSALYLCASSLEFQETQYFGPGTRLLVL.

The CDR3 region is CAWSLRQNTGELFF. The CDR3 region has the DNA TGTGCCTGGAGTCTAAGACAGAACACCGGGGAGCTGTTTTTT. The chain is built from TRBV30 and TRBJ2-2, with unresolved D. Per the germline V gene, CDR1 is GTSNPN and CDR2 is SVGIG (reference sequence). Trimming took off 2 bases at V and 1 base at J, with 8 bases between the two ends. This CDR3 is 14 amino acids long. Drawing the rest from reference TRBV30 and TRBJ2-2, the complete variable domain is SQTIHQWPATLVQPVGSPLSLECTVEGTSNPNLYWYRQAAGRGLQLLFYSVGIGQISSEVPQNLSASRPQDRQFILSSKKLLLSDSGFYLCAWSLRQNTGELFFGEGSRLTVL.

This sequence joins TRBV7-6 and TRBJ2-1; D perhaps matches TRBD2 (5 bases). V lost 0 bases, J lost 7 bases, and 28 bases lay in between. CDR1 and CDR2 (germline): SGHVS, FNYEAQ. CDR3 length: 20 amino acids. The CDR3 DNA is TGTGCCAGCAGCTTAGCGCGATGGAGAGGCGCCACTACGGGATGGAATGAGCAGTTCTTC. Translation gives CASSLARWRGATTGWNEQFF. The whole variable domain, remainder taken from reference TRBV7-6 and TRBJ2-1, is GAGVSQSPRYKVTKRGQDVALRCDPISGHVSLYWYRQALGQGPEFLTYFNYEAQQDKSGLPNDRFSAERPEGSISTLTIQRTEQRDSAMYRCASSLARWRGATTGWNEQFFGPGTRLTVL.

CDR3 loop: CASSQDHGGETGYTF. The CDR3 DNA is TGTGCCAGCAGCCAAGATCATGGAGGGGAAACTGGCTACACCTTC. The V gene is TRBV3-1, the J gene TRBJ1-2, with D tentatively TRBD1 (5 bases). Trimming pared 0 bases from V and 7 bases from J, leaving 15 bases between. From germline, CDR1 is LGHDT and CDR2 YNNKEL (reference sequence). CDR3 length: 15 residues. Full variable domain (remainder filled in from reference TRBV3-1 and TRBJ1-2): DTAVSQTPKYLVTQMGNDKSIKCEQNLGHDTMYWYKQDSKKFLKIMFSYNNKELIINETVPNRFSPKSPDKAHLNLHINSLELGDSAVYFCASSQDHGGETGYTFGSGTRLTVV.

The gene calls are TRBV5-4 and TRBJ2-1, with TRBD2 matching over 9 bases. Trimming took 4 bases from V and 5 from J; bases not matched to a gene: 7. CDR3 length equals 15 residues. Germline assignment: CDR1 SGHNT and CDR2 YYREEE (reference sequence). CDR3 sequence (DNA): TGTGCCAGCAGCCTAGGGCCTAGCGGGGACAATGAGCAGTTCTTC. Its translation: CASSLGPSGDNEQFF. Supplemented by reference TRBV5-4 and TRBJ2-1, the full variable domain reads ETGVTQSPTHLIKTRGQQVTLRCSSQSGHNTVSWYQQALGQGPQFIFQYYREEENGRGNFPPRFSGLQFPNYSSELNVNALELDDSALYLCASSLGPSGDNEQFFGPGTRLTVL.

This clonotype was picked up one time. This rearrangement joins TRBV27 to TRBJ1-6, with a possible D match to TRBD1 (6 bases). Looked up from germline, CDR1 is MNHEY and CDR2 is SMNVEV (reference sequence). Deletions cut 0 bases from V and 11 bases from J, with 11 bases between. The CDR3 is 14 residues long. Here the CDR3 DNA reads TGTGCCAGCAGTTTATCGAGAAGGGACACACCCCTCCACTTT. Protein: CASSLSRRDTPLHF.

The chain has TRBV20-1 and TRBJ2-7; 9 bases line up with TRBD1. The germline V gene has CDR1 DFQATT and CDR2 SNEGSKA (reference sequence). This CDR3 has 15 residues. V shed 4 bases and J 1 base; nucleotides not matched to a gene: 8. The chain's CDR3 is CSAIPGGTGSYEQYF. Here the CDR3 DNA reads TGCAGTGCTATACCCGGGGGGACAGGGTCCTACGAGCAGTACTTC.

The rearrangement uses TRBV10-3 and TRBJ2-1; D is undetermined. Between the trimmed V and J ends, which lost 11 bases and 7 bases, there was a span of 12 bases. The V gene's germline CDR1 is ENHRY and CDR2 SYGVKD. The CDR3 sequence is 11 residues long. CDR3 in amino acids: CAARSENEQFF. In DNA form, the CDR3 reads TGTGCCGCGCGGAGTGAGAATGAGCAGTTCTTC.

V and J are TRBV5-1 and TRBJ2-3; D possibly corresponds to TRBD1 (5 bases). Trimming shortened V by 5 bases and J by 6 bases, and 16 bases separated the two germline ends. Germline assignment: CDR1 SGHRS and CDR2 YFSETQ. The CDR3 is made up of 14 amino acids. The CDR3 sequence is CASRLADNRDTQYF. DNA for the CDR3: TGCGCCAGCAGGCTGGCGGACAACAGGGATACGCAGTATTTT.

The J gene is TRBJ2-3, the V gene TRBV4-1, with a weak D call TRBD2 (5 bases). The V end lost 4 bases, the J end lost 10 bases, and 9 bases lay between the germline ends. The CDR3 covers 11 residues. Germline V gene lookup returns CDR1 MGHRA and CDR2 YSYEKL. CDR3 sequence (DNA): TGCGCCAGCAGCCCCGGGGTGGCGCAGTATTTT. Amino acids: CASSPGVAQYF.

This sequence joins TRBV7-2 and TRBJ2-5; possibly TRBD2 for D (7 bases). V lost 5 bases and J lost 5, with 21 bases in between. Germline loops: CDR1 SGHTA, CDR2 FQGNSA. This CDR3 has 16 amino acids. The DNA of the CDR3 is TGTGCCAGCAGCCCCGATGGAGGGGGGGCTGGGGAGACCCAGTACTTC. Its translation is CASSPDGGGAGETQYF.

The rearrangement joins TRBV28 to TRBJ2-4, with TRBD2 as a possible D gene (5 bases). Germline assignment: CDR1 MDHEN and CDR2 SYDVKM. The CDR3 spans 14 residues. With 5 bases removed from V and 7 bases from J, the gap between germline ends came to 15 bases. For the CDR3, the DNA is TGTGCCAGCAGTCCCCGGCCCTCGGGGAACATTCAGTACTTC. It yields the protein CASSPRPSGNIQYF.

In this sample, this clonotype turned up once. V gene TRBV5-1 combines with J gene TRBJ2-1; 8 bases agree with TRBD1. There are 11 residues in the CDR3. Germline V gene data show CDR1 as SGHRS and CDR2 as YFSETQ. J lost 10 bases, V lost 4 bases, and 1 base had no gene match. The CDR3 region is CASSRTGEQFF. Written as DNA, the CDR3 is TGCGCCAGCAGCCGGACAGGGGAGCAGTTCTTC.

The chain joins TRBV2 to TRBJ2-6; D ambiguous. The CDR3 spans 14 residues. Germline values: CDR1 SNHLY, CDR2 FYNNEI. Trimming pared 4 bases from V and 1 base from J, leaving 5 bases between. CDR3 residues: CASSVRSGANVLTF. The CDR3 DNA is TGTGCCAGCAGTGTTCGTTCTGGGGCCAACGTCCTGACTTTC.

Only one count was recorded for this clonotype. J is TRBJ2-7 and V is TRBV6-1, with 9 bases fitting TRBD2. CDR3 length: 15 amino acids. With 6 bases clipped from V and 1 base from J, the junction kept 7 bases outside the gene matches. In germline, CDR1 is MNHNS, CDR2 SASEGT. In DNA, the CDR3 is TGTGCCAGCAGGACTGGACTAGCGTCTTCCTACGAGCAGTACTTC. Translating it yields CASRTGLASSYEQYF.

V and J are TRBV6-5 and TRBJ1-6, with 9 bases aligning to TRBD1. The CDR3 runs to 14 residues. After removal of 6 bases from V and 6 bases from J, the junction contained 3 bases not matched to a gene. Germline CDR1 MNHEY, CDR2 SVGAGI. The CDR3 sequence is CASSRDRVNSPLHF. The DNA of the CDR3 is TGTGCCAGCAGCCGGGACAGGGTTAATTCACCCCTCCACTTT.

The chain carries TRBV9 and TRBJ2-5, with a weak D call TRBD2 (6 bases). Germline CDR1 reads SGDLS; CDR2 reads YYNGEE. Trimming took 0 bases from V and 5 from J, leaving 11 bases between them. This CDR3 region has 14 residues. The CDR3 DNA reads TGTGCCAGCAGCGTAGCCGTAGGAGGGGAGACCCAGTACTTC. Translating gives CASSVAVGGETQYF.

V and J are TRBV15 and TRBJ2-3; D gene ambiguous. Per germline, CDR1 LNHNV and CDR2 YYDKDF (reference sequence). The V gene lost 6 bases and the J gene lost 0 bases, with 10 bases spanning the gap. The CDR3 is 14 amino acids. The CDR3 nucleotides are TGTGCCACCAGTTCTAGACTTAGCACAGATACGCAGTATTTT. Its protein product is CATSSRLSTDTQYF.

This clonotype has just one count. J is TRBJ2-7 and V is TRBV10-3; TRBD1 agrees at 8 bases. The CDR3 sequence is 13 residues long. The germline V gene encodes CDR1 ENHRY and CDR2 SYGVKD. With 0 bases clipped from V and 7 bases from J, the junction kept 2 bases outside the gene matches. CDR3 in amino acids: CAISESTGEEQYF. DNA of the CDR3: TGTGCCATCAGTGAGTCGACAGGGGAAGAGCAGTACTTC.

The rearrangement joins TRBV3-1 to TRBJ1-2, with D perhaps matching TRBD1 (5 bases). The CDR3 runs 15 residues. Germline V CDR1 and CDR2: LGHDT, YNNKEL (reference sequence). V lost 0 bases and J 4 bases, leaving 12 bases between the germline ends. The DNA for the CDR3 is TGTGCCAGCAGCCAAGAGAGGGGCGGCAGCTATGGCTACACCTTC. Amino acids: CASSQERGGSYGYTF. Full variable domain (rest looked up from reference TRBV3-1 and TRBJ1-2): DTAVSQTPKYLVTQMGNDKSIKCEQNLGHDTMYWYKQDSKKFLKIMFSYNNKELIINETVPNRFSPKSPDKAHLNLHINSLELGDSAVYFCASSQERGGSYGYTFGSGTRLTVV.

The genes are TRBV4-1 and TRBJ1-2; TRBD1 might be the D (5 bases). Trimming took off 0 bases at V and 8 bases at J, with 16 bases between the two ends. Germline V CDR1 and CDR2: MGHRA, YSYEKL. The CDR3 runs to 15 residues. The CDR3 sequence is CASSQDPGLRSGYTF. The CDR3 nucleotides are TGCGCCAGCAGCCAAGATCCGGGGCTTCGAAGCGGCTACACCTTC.